This T cell receptor beta chain was recovered during a study of blood T cell repertoires in COVID-19. About the study: Samples came from the United States, Italy and Spain, spanning acute and convalescent COVID-19.

CDR3 length equals 14 residues. Germline-derived CDR1 and CDR2 are SEHNR and FQNEAQ (reference sequence). Trimming took 1 base from V and 2 from J; bases not matched to a gene: 2. Sequencing used immunoSEQ multiplex PCR; TCRdb keeps in-frame clones, though not all of them. This sample has about 300,000 clones, with around 84% found just once. Recovery meant two consecutive negative NP/OP PCR tests, professional clearance, or resolved symptoms. This clone has just one count. The source is a woman in her late teens or twenties who had recovered from COVID-19. Sequencing input: PBMCs or T cells enriched from blood (not recorded which). The rearrangement links TRBV7-9 to TRBJ2-7, with 7 bases lining up with TRBD1. The CDR3: CASSLGTGAYEQYF. The CDR3 region has the DNA TGTGCCAGCAGCTTAGGGACAGGCGCCTACGAGCAGTACTTC.